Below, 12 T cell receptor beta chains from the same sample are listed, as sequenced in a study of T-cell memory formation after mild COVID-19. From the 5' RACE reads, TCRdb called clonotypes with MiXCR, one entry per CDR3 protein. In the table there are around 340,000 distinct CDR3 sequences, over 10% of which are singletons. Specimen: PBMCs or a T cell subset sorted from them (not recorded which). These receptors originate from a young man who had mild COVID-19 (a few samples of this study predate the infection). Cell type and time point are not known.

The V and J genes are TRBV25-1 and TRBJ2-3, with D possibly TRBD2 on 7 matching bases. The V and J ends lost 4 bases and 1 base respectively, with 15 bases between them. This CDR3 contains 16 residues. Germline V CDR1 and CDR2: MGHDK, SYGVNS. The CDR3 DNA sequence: TGTGCCAGCAGTGCCACCTTGGGGGGGCGCACAGATACGCAGTATTTT. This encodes CASSATLGGRTDTQYF.

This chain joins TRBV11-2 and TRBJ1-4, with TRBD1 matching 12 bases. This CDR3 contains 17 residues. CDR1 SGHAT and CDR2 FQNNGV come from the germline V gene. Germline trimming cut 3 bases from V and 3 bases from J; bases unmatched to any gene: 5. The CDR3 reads CASSFGTGGASNEKLFF. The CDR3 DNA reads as TGTGCCAGCAGCTTCGGGACAGGGGGCGCTTCTAATGAAAAACTGTTTTTT.

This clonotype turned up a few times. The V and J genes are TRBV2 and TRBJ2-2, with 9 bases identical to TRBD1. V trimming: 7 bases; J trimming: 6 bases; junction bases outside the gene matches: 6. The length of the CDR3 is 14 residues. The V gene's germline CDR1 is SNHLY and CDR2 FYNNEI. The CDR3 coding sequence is TGTGCCAGCACGGGACAGGGTTATCCCGGGGAGCTGTTTTTT. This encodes CASTGQGYPGELFF.

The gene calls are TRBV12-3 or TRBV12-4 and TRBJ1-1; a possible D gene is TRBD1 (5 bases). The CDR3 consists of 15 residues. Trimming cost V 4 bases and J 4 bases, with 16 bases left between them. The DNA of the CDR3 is TGTGCCAGCAGTTGGTTGGGGGGGGTCCCCACTGAAGCTTTCTTT. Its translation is CASSWLGGVPTEAFF.

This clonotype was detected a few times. CDR3 in amino acids: CASSRDSGGAVDTQYF. The CDR3 DNA reads TGTGCCAGCAGTCGGGATAGCGGGGGGGCCGTGGATACGCAGTATTTT. The V call is TRBV6-2 or TRBV6-3, the J call TRBJ2-3; 11 positions match TRBD2. This CDR3 contains 16 residues. The V and J ends lost 5 bases and 6 bases, in that order; junction bases with no gene match: 10. Germline CDR1 reads MNHEY; CDR2 reads SVGEGT.

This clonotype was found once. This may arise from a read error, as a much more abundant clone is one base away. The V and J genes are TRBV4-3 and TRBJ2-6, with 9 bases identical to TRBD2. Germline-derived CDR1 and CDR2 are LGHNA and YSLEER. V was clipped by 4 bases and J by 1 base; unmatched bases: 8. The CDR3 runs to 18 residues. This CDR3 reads CASSPEIAGASGANVLTF. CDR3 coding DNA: TGCGCCAGCAGCCCAGAAATAGCGGGGGCGTCTGGGGCCAACGTCCTGACTTTC.

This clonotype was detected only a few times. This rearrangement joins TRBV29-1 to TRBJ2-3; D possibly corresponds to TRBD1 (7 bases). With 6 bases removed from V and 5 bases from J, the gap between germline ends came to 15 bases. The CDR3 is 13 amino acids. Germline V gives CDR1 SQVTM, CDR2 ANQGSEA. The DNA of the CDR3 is TGCAGCGTCGCTGGGCAGGGGGGAGATACGCAGTATTTT. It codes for CSVAGQGGDTQYF.

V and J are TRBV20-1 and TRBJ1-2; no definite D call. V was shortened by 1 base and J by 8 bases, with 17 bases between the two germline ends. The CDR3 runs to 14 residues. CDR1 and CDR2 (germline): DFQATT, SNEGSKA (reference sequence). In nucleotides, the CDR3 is TGCAGTGCTAGAGCTTGGGGAAATCGCCTAGGCTACACCTTC. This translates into CSARAWGNRLGYTF.

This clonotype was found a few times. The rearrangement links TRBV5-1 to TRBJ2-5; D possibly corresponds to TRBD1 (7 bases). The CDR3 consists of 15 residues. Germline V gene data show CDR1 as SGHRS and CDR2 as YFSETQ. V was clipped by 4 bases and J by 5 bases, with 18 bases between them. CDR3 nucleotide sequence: TGCGCCAGCAGCCCCCCCCAGGGGGGCATGGAGACCCAGTACTTC. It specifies CASSPPQGGMETQYF.

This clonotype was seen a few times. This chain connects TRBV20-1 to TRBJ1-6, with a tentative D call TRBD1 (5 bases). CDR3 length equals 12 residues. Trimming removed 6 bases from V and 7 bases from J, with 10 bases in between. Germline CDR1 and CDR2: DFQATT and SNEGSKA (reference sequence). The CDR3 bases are TGCAGTGCACGGTGGGGGAATTCACCCCTCCACTTT. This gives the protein CSARWGNSPLHF.

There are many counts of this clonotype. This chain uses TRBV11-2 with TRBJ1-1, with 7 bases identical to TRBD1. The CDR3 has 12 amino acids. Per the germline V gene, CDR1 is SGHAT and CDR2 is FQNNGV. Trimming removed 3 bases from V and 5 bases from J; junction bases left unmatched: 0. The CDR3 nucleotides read TGTGCCAGCAGCTTCAGGGGGACTGAAGCTTTCTTT. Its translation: CASSFRGTEAFF.

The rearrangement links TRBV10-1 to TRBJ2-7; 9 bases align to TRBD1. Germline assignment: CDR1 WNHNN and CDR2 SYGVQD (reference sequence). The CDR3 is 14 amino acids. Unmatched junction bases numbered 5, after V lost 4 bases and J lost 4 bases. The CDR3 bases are TGCGCCAGCAGTGGATCGACAGGGGGTTACGAGCAGTACTTC. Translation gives CASSGSTGGYEQYF.